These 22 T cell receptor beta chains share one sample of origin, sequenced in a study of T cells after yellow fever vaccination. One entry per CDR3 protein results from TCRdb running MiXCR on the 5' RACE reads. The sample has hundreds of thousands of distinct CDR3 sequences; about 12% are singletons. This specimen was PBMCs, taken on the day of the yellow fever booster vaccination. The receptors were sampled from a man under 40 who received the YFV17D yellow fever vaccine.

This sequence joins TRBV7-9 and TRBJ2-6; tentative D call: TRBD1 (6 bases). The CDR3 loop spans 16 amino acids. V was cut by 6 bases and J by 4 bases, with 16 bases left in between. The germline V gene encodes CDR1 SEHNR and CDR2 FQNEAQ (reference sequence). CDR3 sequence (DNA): TGTGCCAGCAGGCCACAGGGTCTCGGCGGGGCCAACGTCCTGACTTTC. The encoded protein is CASRPQGLGGANVLTF.

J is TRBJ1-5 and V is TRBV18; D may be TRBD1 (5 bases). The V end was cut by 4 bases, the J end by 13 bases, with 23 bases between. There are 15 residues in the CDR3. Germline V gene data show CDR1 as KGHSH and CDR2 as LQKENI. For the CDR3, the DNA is TGTGCCAGCTCACACAACGGGGGTAGGCAATTCCTGCAGCATTTT. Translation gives CASSHNGGRQFLQHF.

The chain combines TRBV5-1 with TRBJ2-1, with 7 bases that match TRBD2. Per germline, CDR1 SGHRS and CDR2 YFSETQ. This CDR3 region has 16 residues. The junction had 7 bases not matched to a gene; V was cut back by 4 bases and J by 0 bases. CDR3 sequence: CASSRSGSFSYNEQFF. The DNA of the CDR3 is TGCGCCAGCAGCCGTAGCGGGTCCTTCTCCTACAATGAGCAGTTCTTC. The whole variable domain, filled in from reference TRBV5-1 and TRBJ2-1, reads KAGVTQTPRYLIKTRGQQVTLSCSPISGHRSVSWYQQTPGQGLQFLFEYFSETQRNKGNFPGRFSGRQFSNSRSEMNVSTLELGDSALYLCASSRSGSFSYNEQFFGPGTRLTVL.

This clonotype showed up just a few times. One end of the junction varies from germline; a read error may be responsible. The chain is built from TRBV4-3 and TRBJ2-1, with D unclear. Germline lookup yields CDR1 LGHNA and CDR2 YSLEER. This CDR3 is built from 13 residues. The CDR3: CASSQDAHTQRTF. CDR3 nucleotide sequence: TGCGCCAGCAGCCAAGATGCCCACACTCAACGGACGTTC.

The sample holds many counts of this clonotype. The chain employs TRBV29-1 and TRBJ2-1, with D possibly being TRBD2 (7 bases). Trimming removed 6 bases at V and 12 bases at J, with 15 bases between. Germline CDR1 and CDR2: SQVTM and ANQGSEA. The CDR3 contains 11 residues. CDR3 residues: CSVRWEGGQFF. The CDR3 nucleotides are TGCAGCGTCCGCTGGGAGGGGGGGCAGTTCTTC.

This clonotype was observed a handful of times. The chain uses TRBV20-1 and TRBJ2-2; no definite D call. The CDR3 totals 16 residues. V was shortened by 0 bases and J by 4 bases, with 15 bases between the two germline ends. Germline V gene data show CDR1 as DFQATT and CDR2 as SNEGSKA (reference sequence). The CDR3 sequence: CSARDIEGYGTGELFF. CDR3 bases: TGCAGTGCTAGAGATATAGAAGGGTACGGCACCGGGGAGCTGTTTTTT.

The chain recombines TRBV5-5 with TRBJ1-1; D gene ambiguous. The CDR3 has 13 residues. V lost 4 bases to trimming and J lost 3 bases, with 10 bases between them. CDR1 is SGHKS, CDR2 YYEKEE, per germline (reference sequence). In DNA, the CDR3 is TGTGCCAGCAGCCCGTGGTTCGACACTGAAGCTTTCTTT. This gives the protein CASSPWFDTEAFF.

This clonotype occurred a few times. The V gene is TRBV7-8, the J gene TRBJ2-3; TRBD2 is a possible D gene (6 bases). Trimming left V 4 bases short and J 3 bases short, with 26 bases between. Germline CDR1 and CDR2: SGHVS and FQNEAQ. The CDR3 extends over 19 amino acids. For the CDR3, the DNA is TGTGCCAGCAGCTCCCGCGCGTCCGGGAGTAGTCGAAAAACAGATACGCAGTATTTT. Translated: CASSSRASGSSRKTDTQYF.

In nucleotides, the CDR3 is TGTGCCAGCTCTCCGGGACAGCTTATGGTATATGGCTACACCTTC. Residues: CASSPGQLMVYGYTF. The chain links TRBV18 to TRBJ1-2; 7 nucleotides align to TRBD1. V was pared by 6 bases and J by 5 bases, with 12 bases of the junction left unmatched. There are 15 residues in the CDR3. CDR1 is KGHSH and CDR2 is LQKENI in the germline V gene.

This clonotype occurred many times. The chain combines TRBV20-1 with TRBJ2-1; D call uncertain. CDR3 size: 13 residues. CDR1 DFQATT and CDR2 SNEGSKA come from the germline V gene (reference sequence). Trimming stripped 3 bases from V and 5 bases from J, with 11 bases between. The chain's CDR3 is CSASHPTNNEQFF. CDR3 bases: TGCAGTGCTAGCCATCCTACCAACAATGAGCAGTTCTTC.

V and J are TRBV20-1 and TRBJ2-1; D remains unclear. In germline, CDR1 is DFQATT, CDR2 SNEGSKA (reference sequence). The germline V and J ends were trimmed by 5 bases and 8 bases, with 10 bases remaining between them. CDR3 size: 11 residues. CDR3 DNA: TGCAGTGCTGTTCCCTTCGATGAGCAGTTCTTC. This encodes CSAVPFDEQFF.

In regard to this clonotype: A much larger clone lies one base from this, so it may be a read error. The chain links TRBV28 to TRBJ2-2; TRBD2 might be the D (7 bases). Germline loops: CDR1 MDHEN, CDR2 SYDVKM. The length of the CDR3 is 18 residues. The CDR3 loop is CASSSVFMGGGRTGELLF. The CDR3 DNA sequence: TGTGCCAGCAGTTCTGTCTTCATGGGCGGGGGCCGCACCGGGGAGCTGCTTTTT. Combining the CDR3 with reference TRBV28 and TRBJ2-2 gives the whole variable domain DVKVTQSSRYLVKRTGEKVFLECVQDMDHENMFWYRQDPGLGLRLIYFSYDVKMKEKGDIPEGYSVSREKKERFSLILESASTNQTSMYLCASSSVFMGGGRTGELLFGEGSRLTVL.

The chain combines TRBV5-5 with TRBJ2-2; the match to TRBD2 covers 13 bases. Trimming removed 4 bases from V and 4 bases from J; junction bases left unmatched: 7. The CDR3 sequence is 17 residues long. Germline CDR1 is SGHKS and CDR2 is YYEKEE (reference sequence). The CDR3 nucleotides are TGTGCCAGCAGCAATGGACTAGCGGGAGCGGGCACCGGGGAGCTGTTTTTT. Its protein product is CASSNGLAGAGTGELFF.

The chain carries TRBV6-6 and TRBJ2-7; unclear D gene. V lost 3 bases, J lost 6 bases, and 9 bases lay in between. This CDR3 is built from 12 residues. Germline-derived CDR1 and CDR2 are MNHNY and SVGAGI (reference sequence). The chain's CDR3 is CASSYVKAEQYF. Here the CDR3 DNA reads TGTGCCAGCAGTTATGTGAAGGCCGAGCAGTACTTC.

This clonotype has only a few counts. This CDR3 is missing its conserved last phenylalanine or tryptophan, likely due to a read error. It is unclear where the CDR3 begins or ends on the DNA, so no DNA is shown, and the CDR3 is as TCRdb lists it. The CDR3 loop reads CASSYTGAGGAVQI. The chain uses TRBV6-5 and TRBJ1-1; TRBD1, as called in the table, went unchecked against the DNA. Germline CDR1 reads MNHEY; CDR2 reads SVGAGI. The CDR3 sequence runs 14 residues, both termini included.

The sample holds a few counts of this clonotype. CDR3 sequence: CASSVAPGTGGYQETQYF. In nucleotides, the CDR3 is TGTGCCAGCAGCGTAGCGCCTGGGACAGGGGGGTACCAAGAGACCCAGTACTTC. V is TRBV9 and J is TRBJ2-5, with TRBD1 matching over 11 bases. Losses at the gene ends were 0 bases for V and 0 bases for J; bases not matched to a gene: 7. The CDR3 contains 18 residues. Germline lookup yields CDR1 SGDLS and CDR2 YYNGEE. The variable domain in full, with the rest retrieved from reference TRBV9 and TRBJ2-5, is DSGVTQTPKHLITATGQRVTLRCSPRSGDLSVYWYQQSLDQGLQFLIQYYNGEERAKGNILERFSAQQFPDLHSELNLSSLELGDSALYFCASSVAPGTGGYQETQYFGPGTRLLVL.

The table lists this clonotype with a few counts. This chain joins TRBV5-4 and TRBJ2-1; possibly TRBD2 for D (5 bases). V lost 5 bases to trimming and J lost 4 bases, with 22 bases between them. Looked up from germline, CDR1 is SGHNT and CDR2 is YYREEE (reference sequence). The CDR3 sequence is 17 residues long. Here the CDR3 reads CASSRNPYLERYNEQFF. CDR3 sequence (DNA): TGTGCCAGCAGTAGAAACCCCTACCTGGAGCGGTACAATGAGCAGTTCTTC.

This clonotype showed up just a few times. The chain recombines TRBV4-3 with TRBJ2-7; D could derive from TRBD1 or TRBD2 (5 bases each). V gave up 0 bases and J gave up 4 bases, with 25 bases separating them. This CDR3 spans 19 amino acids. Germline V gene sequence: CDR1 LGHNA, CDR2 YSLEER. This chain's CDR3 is CASSQDPAGPGRIPYEQYF. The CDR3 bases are TGCGCCAGCAGCCAAGATCCGGCCGGTCCGGGACGCATTCCGTACGAGCAGTACTTC.

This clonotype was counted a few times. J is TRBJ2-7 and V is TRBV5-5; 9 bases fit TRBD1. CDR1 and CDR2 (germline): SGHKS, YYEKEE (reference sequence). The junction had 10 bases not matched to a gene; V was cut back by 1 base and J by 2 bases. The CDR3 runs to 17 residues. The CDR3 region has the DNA TGTGCCAGCAGCTTGCGGGTGGGGACAGGGAGGCCCTACGAGCAGTACTTC. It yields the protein CASSLRVGTGRPYEQYF.

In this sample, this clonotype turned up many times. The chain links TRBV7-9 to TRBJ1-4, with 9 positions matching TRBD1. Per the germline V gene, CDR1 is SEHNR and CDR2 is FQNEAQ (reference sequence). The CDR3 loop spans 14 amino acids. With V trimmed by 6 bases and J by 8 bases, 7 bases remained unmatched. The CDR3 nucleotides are TGTGCCAGCAGTCCGGGACAGGGTAGGGAAAAACTGTTTTTT. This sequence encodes CASSPGQGREKLFF.

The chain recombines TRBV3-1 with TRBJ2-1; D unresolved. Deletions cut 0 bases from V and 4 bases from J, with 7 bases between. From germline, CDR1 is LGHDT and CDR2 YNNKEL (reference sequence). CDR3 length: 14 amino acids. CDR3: CASSQDHGYNEQFF. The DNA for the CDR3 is TGTGCCAGCAGCCAAGATCACGGGTACAATGAGCAGTTCTTC.

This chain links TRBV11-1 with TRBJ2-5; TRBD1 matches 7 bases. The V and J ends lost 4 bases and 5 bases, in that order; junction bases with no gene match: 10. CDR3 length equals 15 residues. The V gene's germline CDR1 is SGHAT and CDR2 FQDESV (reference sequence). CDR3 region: CASSSPQGKTETQYF. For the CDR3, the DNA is TGTGCCAGCAGCTCCCCACAGGGGAAAACGGAGACCCAGTACTTC.